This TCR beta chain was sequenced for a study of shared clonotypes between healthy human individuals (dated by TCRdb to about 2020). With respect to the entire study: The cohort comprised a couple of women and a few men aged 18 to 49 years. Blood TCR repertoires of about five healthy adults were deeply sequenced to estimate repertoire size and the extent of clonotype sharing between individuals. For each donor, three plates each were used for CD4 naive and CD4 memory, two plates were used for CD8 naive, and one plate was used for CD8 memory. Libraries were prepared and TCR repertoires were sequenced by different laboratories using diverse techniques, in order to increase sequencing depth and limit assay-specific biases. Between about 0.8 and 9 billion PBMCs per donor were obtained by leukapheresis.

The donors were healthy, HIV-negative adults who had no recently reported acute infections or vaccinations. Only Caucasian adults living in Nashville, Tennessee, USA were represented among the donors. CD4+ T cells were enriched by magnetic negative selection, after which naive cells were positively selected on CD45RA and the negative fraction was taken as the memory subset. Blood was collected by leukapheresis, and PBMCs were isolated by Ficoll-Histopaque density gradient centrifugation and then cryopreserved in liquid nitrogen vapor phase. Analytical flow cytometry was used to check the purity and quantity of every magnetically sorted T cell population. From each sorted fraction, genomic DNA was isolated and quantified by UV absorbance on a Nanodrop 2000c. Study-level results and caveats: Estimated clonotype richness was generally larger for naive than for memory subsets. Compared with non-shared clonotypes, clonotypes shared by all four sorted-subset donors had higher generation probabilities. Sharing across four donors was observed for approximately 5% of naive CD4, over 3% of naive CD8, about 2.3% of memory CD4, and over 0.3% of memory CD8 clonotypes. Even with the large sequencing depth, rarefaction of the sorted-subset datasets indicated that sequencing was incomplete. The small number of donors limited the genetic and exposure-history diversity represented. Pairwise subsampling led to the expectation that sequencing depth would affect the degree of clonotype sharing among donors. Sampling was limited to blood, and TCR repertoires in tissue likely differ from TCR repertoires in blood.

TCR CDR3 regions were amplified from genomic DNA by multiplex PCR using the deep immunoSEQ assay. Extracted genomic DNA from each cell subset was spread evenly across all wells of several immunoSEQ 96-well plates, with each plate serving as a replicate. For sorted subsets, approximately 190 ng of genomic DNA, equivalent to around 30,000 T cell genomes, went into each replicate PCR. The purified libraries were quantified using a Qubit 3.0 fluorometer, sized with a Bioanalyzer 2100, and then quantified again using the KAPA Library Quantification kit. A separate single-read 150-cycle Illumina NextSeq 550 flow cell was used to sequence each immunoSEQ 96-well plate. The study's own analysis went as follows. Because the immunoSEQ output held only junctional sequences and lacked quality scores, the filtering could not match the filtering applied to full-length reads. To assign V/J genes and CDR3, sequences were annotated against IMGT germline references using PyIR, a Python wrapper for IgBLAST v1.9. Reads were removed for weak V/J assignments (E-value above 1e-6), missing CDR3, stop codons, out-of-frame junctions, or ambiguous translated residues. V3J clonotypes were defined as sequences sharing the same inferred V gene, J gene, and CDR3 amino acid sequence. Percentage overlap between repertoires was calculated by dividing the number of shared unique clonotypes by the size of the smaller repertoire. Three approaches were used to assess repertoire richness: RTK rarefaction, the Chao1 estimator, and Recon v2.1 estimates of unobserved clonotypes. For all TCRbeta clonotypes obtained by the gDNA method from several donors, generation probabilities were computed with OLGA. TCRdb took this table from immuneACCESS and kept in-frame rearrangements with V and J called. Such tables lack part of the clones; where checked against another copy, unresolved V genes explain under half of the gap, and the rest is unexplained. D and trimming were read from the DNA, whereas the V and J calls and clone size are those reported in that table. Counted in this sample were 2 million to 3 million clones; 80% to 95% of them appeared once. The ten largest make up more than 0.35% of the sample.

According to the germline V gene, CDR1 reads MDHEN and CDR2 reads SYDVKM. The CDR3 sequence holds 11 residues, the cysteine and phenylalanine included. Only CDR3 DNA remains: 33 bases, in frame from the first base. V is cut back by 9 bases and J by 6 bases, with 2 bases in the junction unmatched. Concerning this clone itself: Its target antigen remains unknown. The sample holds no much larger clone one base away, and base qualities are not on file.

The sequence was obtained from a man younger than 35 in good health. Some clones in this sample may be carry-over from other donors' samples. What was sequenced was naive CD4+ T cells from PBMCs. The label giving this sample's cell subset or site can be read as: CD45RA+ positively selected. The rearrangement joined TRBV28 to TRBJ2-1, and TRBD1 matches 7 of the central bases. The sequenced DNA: TGTGCCAGTCGGACAGGCAATGAGCAGTTCTTC. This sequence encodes CASRTGNEQFF.